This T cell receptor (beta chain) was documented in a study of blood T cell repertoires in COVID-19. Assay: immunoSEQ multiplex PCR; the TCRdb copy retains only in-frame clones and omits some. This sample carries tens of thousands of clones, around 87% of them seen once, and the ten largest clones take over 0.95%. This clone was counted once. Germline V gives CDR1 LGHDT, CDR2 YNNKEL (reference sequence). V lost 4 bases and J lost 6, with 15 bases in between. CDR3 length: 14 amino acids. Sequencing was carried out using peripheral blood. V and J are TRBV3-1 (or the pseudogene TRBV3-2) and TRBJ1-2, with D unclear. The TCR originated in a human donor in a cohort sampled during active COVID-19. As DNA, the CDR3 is TGTGCCAGCAGCCCTTCATTCCGGGGAGATGGCTACACCTTC. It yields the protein CASSPSFRGDGYTF.